This T cell receptor beta chain stems from a study of T-cell memory formation after mild COVID-19. The CDR3 has 13 residues. Trimming at V came to 8 bases and at J to 5 bases, leaving 5 bases not matched to a gene. Each CDR3 protein gets one entry after TCRdb re-called the 5' RACE reads with MiXCR. The profile covers about 560,000 distinct CDR3 sequences, with about a sixth appearing a single time and approximately 12% taken by the ten largest. This clonotype was observed many times. The chain carries TRBV12-3 or TRBV12-4 and TRBJ2-7; TRBD1 matches 11 bases. The source of this sequence is an adult woman who had mild COVID-19 (a few samples of this study predate the infection). Cell type and time point are not known. The source material was PBMCs or a T cell subset sorted from them (not recorded which). The chain's CDR3 is CASSGTGGHEQYF. The CDR3 DNA is TGTGCCAGCTCCGGGACAGGGGGTCACGAGCAGTACTTC.